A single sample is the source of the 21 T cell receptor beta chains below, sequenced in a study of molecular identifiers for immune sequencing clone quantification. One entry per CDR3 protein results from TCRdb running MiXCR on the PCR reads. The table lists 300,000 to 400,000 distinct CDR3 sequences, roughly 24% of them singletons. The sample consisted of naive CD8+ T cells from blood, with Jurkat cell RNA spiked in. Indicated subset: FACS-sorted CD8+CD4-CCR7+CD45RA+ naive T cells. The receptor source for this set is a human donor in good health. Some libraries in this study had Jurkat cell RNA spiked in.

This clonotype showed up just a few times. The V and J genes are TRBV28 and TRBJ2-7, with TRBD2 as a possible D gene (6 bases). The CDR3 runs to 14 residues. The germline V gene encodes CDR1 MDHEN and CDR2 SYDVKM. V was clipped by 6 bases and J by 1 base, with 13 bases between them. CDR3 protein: CASSLRDWSYEQYF. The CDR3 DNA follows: TGTGCCAGCAGCCTCCGGGACTGGTCCTACGAGCAGTACTTC.

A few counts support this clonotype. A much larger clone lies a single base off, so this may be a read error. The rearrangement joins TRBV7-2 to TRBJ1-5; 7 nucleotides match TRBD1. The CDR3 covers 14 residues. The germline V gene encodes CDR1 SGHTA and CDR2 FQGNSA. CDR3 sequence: CASSPGGNNLPQHF. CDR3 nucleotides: TGTGCCAGCAGCCCAGGGGGTAACAATCTGCCCCAGCATTTT.

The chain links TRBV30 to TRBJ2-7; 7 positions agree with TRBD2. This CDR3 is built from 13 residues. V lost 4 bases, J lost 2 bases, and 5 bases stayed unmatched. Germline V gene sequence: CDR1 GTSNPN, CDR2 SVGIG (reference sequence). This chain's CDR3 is CAWNQRGTYEQYF. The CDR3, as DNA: TGTGCCTGGAACCAGCGGGGCACCTACGAGCAGTACTTC.

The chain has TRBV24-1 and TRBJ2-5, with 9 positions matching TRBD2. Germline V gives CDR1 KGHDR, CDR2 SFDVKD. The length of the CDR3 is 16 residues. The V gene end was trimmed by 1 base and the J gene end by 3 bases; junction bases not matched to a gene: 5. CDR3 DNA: TGTGCCACCAGTGATTTTGGCGGGAGGGCCGAAGAGACCCAGTACTTC. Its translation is CATSDFGGRAEETQYF.

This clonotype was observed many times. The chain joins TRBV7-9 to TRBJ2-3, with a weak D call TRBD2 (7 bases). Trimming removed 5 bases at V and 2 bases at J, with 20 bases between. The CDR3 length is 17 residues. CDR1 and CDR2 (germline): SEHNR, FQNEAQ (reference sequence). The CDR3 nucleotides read TGTGCCAGCAGCCTGGGGGCTAGCGGTTTTTCCACAGATACGCAGTATTTT. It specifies CASSLGASGFSTDTQYF.

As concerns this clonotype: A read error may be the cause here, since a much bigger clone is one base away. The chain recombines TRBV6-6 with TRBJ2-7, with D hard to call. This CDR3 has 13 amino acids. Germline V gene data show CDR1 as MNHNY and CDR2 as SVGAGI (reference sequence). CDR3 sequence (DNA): TGTGCCAGCAGCCCCGGCCATAACTACGAGCGGTACTTC. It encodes CASSPGHNYERYF.

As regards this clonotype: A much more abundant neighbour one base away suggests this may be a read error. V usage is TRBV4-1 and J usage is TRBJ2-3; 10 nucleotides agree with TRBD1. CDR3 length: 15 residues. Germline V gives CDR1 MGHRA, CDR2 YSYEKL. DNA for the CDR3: TGCGCCAGCAGCCGAGGGACAGGGGTGACAGATACGCGGTATTTT. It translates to CASSRGTGVTDTRYF.

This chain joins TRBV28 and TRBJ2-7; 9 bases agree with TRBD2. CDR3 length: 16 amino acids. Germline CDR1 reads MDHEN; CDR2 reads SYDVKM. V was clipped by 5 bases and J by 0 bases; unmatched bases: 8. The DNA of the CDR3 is TGTGCCAGCAGTCCCAAACTAGCGGGCCCCTCCTACGAGCAGTACTTC. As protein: CASSPKLAGPSYEQYF.

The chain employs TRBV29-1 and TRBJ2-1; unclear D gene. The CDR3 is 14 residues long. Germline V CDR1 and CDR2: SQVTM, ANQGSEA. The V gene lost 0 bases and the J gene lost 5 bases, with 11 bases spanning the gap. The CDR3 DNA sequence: TGCAGCGTTGAAGATGAGAAGGATAACAATGAGCAGTTCTTC. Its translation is CSVEDEKDNNEQFF.

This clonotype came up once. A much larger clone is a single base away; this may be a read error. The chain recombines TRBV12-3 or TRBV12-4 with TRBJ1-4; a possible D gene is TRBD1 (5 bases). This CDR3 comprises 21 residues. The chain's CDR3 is CASGLFYRKPEGTRTNEKLFF. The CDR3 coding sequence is TGTGCCAGCGGTTTATTTTACAGAAAGCCGGAGGGGACGCGAACTAATGAAAAACTGTTTTTT.

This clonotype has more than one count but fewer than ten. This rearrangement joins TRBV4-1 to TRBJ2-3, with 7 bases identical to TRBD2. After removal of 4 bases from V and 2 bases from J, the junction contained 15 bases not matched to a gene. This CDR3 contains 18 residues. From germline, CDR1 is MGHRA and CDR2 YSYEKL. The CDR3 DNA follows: TGCGCCAGCAGCCCCCATCTCGGGACTAAAAAAAACACAGATACGCAGTATTTT. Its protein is CASSPHLGTKKNTDTQYF.

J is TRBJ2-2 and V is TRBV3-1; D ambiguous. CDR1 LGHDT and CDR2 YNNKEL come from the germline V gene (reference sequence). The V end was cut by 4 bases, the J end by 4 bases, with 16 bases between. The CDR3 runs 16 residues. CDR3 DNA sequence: TGTGCCAGCAGCCCCCCCCCACGCGTACCCACCGGGGAGCTGTTTTTT. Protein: CASSPPPRVPTGELFF.

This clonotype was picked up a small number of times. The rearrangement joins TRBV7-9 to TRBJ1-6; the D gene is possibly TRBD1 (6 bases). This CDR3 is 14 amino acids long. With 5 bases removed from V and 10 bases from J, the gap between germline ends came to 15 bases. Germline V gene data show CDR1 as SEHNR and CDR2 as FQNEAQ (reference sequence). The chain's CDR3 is CASSRTEGGSPLHF. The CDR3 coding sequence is TGTGCCAGCAGCCGGACCGAAGGGGGGTCACCCCTCCACTTT. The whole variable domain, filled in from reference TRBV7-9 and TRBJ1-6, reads DTGVSQNPRHKITKRGQNVTFRCDPISEHNRLYWYRQTLGQGPEFLTYFQNEAQLEKSRLLSDRFSAERPKGSFSTLEIQRTEQGDSAMYLCASSRTEGGSPLHFGNGTRLTVT.

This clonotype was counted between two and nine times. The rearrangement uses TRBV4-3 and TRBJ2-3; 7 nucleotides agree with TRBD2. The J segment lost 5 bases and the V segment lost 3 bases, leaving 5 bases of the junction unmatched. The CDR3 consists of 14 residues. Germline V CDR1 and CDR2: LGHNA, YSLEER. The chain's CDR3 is CASSQGLPEDTQYF. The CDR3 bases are TGCGCCAGCAGCCAGGGACTACCCGAAGATACGCAGTATTTT.

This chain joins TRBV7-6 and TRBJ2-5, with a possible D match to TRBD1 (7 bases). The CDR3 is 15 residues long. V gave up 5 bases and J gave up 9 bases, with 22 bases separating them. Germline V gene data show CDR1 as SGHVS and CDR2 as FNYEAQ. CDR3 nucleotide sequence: TGTGCCAGCAGCCCACCCCGGGGGACAGAAGCGCCCCAGTACTTC. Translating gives CASSPPRGTEAPQYF.

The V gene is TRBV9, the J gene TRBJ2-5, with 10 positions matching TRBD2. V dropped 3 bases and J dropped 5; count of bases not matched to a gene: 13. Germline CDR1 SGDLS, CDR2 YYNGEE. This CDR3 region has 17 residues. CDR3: CASSAKNQAGGPETQYF. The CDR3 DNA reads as TGTGCCAGCAGCGCAAAGAATCAAGCGGGGGGGCCGGAGACCCAGTACTTC.

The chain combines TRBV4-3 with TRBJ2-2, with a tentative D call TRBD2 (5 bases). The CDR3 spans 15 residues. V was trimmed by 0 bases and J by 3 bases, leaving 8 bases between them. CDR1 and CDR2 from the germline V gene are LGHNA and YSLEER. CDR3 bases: TGCGCCAGCAGCCAAGAGAGGGTATACACCGGGGAGCTGTTTTTT. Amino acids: CASSQERVYTGELFF.

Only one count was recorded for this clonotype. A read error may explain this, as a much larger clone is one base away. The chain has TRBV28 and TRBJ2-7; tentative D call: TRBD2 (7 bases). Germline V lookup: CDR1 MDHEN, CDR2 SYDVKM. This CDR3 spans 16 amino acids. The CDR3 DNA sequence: TGTGCCAGCAGTGACCATCCCTCAGGGAGGGGGTACGCGCAGTACTTC. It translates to CASSDHPSGRGYAQYF. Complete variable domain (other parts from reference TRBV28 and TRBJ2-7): DVKVTQSSRYLVKRTGEKVFLECVQDMDHENMFWYRQDPGLGLRLIYFSYDVKMKEKGDIPEGYSVSREKKERFSLILESASTNQTSMYLCASSDHPSGRGYAQYFGPGTRLTVT.

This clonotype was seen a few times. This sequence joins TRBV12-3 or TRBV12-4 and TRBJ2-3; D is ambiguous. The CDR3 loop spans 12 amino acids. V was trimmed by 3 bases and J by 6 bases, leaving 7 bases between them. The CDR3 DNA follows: TGTGCCAGCAGTTTCGATCCCGATACGCAGTATTTT. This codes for CASSFDPDTQYF.

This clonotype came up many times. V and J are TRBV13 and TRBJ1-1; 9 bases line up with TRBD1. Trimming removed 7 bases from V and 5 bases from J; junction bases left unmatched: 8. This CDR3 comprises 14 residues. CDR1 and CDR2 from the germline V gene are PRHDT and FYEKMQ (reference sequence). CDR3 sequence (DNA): TGTGCCAGCAACTCCAACAGGGGGCTGACTGAAGCTTTCTTT. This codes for CASNSNRGLTEAFF.

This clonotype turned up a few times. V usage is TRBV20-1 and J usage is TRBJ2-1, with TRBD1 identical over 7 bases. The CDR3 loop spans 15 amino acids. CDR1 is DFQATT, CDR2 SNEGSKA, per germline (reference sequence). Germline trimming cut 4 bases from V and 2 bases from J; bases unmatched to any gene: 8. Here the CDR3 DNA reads TGCAGTGCTACCTTGAGGGGGCAACCCTACAATGAGCAGTTCTTC. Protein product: CSATLRGQPYNEQFF.